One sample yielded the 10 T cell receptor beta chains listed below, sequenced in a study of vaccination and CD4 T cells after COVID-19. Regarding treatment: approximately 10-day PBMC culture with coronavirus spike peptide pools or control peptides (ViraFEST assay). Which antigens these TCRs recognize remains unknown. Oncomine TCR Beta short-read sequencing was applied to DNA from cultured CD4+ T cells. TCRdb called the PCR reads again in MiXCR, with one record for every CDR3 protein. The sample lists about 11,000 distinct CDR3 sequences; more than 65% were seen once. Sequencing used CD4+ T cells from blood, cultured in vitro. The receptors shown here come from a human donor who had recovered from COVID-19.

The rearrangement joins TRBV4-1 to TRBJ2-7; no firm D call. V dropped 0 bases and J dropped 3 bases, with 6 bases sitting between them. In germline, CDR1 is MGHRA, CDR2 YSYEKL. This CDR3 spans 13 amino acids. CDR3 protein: CASSQEEGYEQYF. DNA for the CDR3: TGCGCCAGCAGCCAAGAGGAAGGCTACGAGCAGTACTTC.

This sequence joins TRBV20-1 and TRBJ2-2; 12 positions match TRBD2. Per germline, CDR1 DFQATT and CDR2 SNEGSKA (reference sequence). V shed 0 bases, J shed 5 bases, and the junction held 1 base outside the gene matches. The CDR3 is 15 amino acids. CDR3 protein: CSARDGLAGTGELFF. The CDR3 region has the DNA TGCAGTGCTAGAGATGGACTAGCGGGAACCGGGGAGCTGTTTTTT.

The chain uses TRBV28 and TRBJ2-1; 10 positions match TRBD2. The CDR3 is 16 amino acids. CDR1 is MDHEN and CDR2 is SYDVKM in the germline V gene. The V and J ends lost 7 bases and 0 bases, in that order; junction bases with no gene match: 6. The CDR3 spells CASNSGLASSYNEQFF. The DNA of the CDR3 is TGTGCCAGCAATTCGGGACTAGCGAGCTCCTACAATGAGCAGTTCTTC.

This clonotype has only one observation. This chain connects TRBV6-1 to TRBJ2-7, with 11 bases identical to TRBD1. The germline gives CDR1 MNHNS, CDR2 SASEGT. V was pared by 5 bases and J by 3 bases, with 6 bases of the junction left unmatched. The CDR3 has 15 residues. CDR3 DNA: TGTGCCAGCAGTATCTCCGGGACAGGGGGCTACGAGCAGTACTTC. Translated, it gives CASSISGTGGYEQYF.

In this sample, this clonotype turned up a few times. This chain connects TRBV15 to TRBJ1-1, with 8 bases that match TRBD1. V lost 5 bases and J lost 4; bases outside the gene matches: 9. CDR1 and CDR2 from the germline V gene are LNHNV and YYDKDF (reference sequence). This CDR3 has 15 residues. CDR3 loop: CATSPSTGAFTEAFF. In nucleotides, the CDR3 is TGTGCCACCAGCCCTTCGACAGGGGCCTTCACTGAAGCTTTCTTT.

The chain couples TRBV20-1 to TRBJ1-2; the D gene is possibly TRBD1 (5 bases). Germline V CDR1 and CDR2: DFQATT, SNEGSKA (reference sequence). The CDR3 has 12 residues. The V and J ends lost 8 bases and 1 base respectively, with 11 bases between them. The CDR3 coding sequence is TGCAGTACCCCACAGGATAACTATGGCTACACCTTC. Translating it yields CSTPQDNYGYTF.

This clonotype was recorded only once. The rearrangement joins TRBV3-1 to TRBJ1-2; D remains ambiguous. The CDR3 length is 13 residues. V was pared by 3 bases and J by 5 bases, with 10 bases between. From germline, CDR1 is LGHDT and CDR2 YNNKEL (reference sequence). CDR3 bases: TGTGCCAGCAGCCAGCTCATGATATATGGCTACACCTTC. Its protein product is CASSQLMIYGYTF.

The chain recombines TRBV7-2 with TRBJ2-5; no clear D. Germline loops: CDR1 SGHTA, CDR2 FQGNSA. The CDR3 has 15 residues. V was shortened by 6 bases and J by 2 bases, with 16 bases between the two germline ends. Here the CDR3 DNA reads TGTGCCAGCAGGCATGCCGGGTCCATACAAGAGACCCAGTACTTC. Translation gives CASRHAGSIQETQYF.

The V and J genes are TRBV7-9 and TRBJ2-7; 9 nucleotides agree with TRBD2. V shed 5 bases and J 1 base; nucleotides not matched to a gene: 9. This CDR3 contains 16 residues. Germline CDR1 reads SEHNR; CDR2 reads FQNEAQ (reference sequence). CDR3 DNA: TGTGCCAGCAGCCTGACTAGCGGTGCCTTTTCCTACGAGCAGTACTTC. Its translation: CASSLTSGAFSYEQYF.

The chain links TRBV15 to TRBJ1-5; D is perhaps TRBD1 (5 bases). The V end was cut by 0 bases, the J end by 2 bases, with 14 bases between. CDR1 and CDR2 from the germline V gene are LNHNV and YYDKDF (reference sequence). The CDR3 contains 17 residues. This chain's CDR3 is CATSRDRGTRGNQPQHF. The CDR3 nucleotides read TGTGCCACCAGCAGAGATCGGGGGACTCGGGGCAATCAGCCCCAGCATTTT.